This T cell receptor (beta chain) was identified in a study of T cell repertoires in cytomegalovirus infection. As for the study in general: The authors relied on CMV epitopes, both recently identified HLA-C-restricted and well-studied HLA-B-restricted. It can be stated that public TCR beta signatures indicated CMV infection as well as a matching HLA type. General study points: The study found HLA-C-restricted CMV-specific TCR beta clonotypes dominating the ex vivo response. Public TCR beta family frequency separated CMV-and-HLA carriers, including in an independent cohort.

Turning to this clonotype: Its specificity is unknown.

Each CDR3 protein is one row after TCRdb ran MiXCR on the reads. Here the sample spans fewer than 850,000 distinct CDR3 sequences, just under 30% being singletons. This clonotype was obtained from a human donor in good health (CMV status not recorded). Some clones in this sample may be carry-over from other donors' samples. Sequences were derived from cultured CD8+ T cells from PBMCs, sampled from culture after CMV antigen stimulation.

The chain's CDR3 is CASSLVAFRETQYF. The CDR3 nucleotides read TGTGCCAGCAGCTTAGTCGCGTTTCGAGAGACCCAGTACTTC. The J gene is TRBJ2-5, the V gene TRBV7-9; D is undetermined. CDR1 is SEHNR and CDR2 is FQNEAQ in the germline V gene (reference sequence). The V gene lost 1 base and the J gene lost 4 bases, with 10 bases spanning the gap. CDR3 length: 14 amino acids. The whole variable domain, remainder taken from reference TRBV7-9 and TRBJ2-5, is DTGVSQNPRHKITKRGQNVTFRCDPISEHNRLYWYRQTLGQGPEFLTYFQNEAQLEKSRLLSDRFSAERPKGSFSTLEIQRTEQGDSAMYLCASSLVAFRETQYFGPGTRLLVL.